This TCR beta chain is from a study of PD-L1 blockade in urothelial cancer. Study context: Patients previously received 0 to 3 chemotherapy regimens.

This CDR3 is 15 amino acids long. V was clipped by 2 bases and J by 0 bases, with 11 bases between them. Germline CDR1 reads MNHNS; CDR2 reads SASEGT. This clone was seen a single time. Libraries were prepared by immunoSEQ multiplex PCR; TCRdb keeps only in-frame clonotypes and omits some of them. The sample carries about 56,000 clones, roughly 87% recorded once. Sample time point: pretreatment peripheral blood. There were between 1 and 8 samples from each patient, taken pretreatment and on-treatment. This TCR was recovered from an older man with urothelial cancer. The specimen comprised PBMCs, sampled around atezolizumab (anti-PD-L1) treatment. The chain couples TRBV6-1 to TRBJ2-7; D might be TRBD2 (6 bases). The CDR3 reads CASSEWDLASYEQYF. The CDR3 DNA follows: TGTGCCAGCAGTGAATGGGACTTAGCCTCCTACGAGCAGTACTTC.